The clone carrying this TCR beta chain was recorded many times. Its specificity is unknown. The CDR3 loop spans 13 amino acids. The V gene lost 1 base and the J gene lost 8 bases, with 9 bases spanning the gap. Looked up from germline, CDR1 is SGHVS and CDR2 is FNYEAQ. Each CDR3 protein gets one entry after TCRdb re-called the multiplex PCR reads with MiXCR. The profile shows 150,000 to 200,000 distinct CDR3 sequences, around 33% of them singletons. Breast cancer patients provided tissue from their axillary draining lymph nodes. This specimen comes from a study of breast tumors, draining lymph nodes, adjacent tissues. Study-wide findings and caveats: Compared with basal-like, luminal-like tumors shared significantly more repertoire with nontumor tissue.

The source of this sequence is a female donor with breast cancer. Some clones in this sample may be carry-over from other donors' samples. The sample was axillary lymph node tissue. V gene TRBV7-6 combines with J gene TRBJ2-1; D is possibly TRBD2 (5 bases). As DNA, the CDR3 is TGTGCCAGCAGCTTAGGTCCGAGGGATGAGCAGTTCTTC. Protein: CASSLGPRDEQFF.